This T cell receptor (beta chain) emerged from a study of control samples from healthy donors and cancer patients. Data came from immunoSEQ multiplex PCR; TCRdb stores just in-frame clones and leaves some out. This sample carries under 80,000 clones, around 93% of them seen once, and the ten largest clones take 2.8%. The trim removed 2 bases at V and 4 bases at J, leaving 9 bases unmatched. The CDR3 is made up of 17 amino acids. Germline CDR1 KGHSH, CDR2 LQKENI. The chain combines TRBV18 with TRBJ2-1, with 9 nucleotides matching TRBD1. This TCR derives from a woman under 40 in good health. Input material: blood. CDR3 amino acids: CASSPVDRGRVYNEQFF. The CDR3 DNA reads as TGTGCCAGCTCACCAGTGGACAGGGGCAGAGTTTACAATGAGCAGTTCTTC.